This passage covers 23 T cell receptor beta chains from one sample sequenced in a study of blood T cell repertoires in COVID-19. Assay: immunoSEQ multiplex PCR; the TCRdb copy retains only in-frame clones and omits some. The repertoire holds about 490,000 clones, with around 85% as singletons. Material for sequencing was peripheral blood. All receptors come from a human donor in a cohort sampled during active COVID-19.

This chain joins TRBV15 and TRBJ2-7; 13 positions agree with TRBD2. This CDR3 has 15 amino acids. V was pared by 5 bases and J by 7 bases, with 8 bases of the junction left unmatched. Germline V CDR1 and CDR2: LNHNV, YYDKDF (reference sequence). The CDR3 region has the DNA TGTGCCACCAGCCCGGGACTAGCGGGGCCTGAAGAGCAGTACTTC. It translates to CATSPGLAGPEEQYF.

This chain uses TRBV7-3 with TRBJ2-1; D possibly corresponds to TRBD1 (6 bases). There are 12 residues in the CDR3. The ends were cut back, 5 bases at V and 9 bases at J, with 11 bases in the middle. Germline CDR1 and CDR2: SGHTA and FQGTGA. The CDR3 region has the DNA TGTGCCAGCAGCCCTTTAGGGGGTGAGCAGTTCTTC. As protein: CASSPLGGEQFF.

The gene calls are TRBV30 and TRBJ1-2; 7 bases are a match to TRBD1. The CDR3 covers 13 residues. With V trimmed by 4 bases and J by 3 bases, 5 bases remained unmatched. The germline CDR1 and CDR2 sequences are GTSNPN and SVGIG (reference sequence). The CDR3: CAWTAGQHYGYTF. The CDR3 DNA reads TGTGCCTGGACCGCGGGACAGCACTATGGCTACACCTTC.

J is TRBJ1-3 and V is TRBV5-1, with a tentative D call TRBD1 (6 bases). The CDR3 has 16 amino acids. V shed 4 bases and J shed 1 base, with 15 bases lying between them. Germline-derived CDR1 and CDR2 are SGHRS and YFSETQ. The CDR3 DNA sequence: TGCGCCAGCAGCGGATCTACAGGGCAGTCTGGAAACACCATATATTTT. It is translated as CASSGSTGQSGNTIYF.

The chain uses TRBV10-3 and TRBJ1-4; D not certain. The CDR3 contains 15 residues. The ends were cut back, 6 bases at V and 7 bases at J, with 18 bases in the middle. CDR1 and CDR2 (germline): ENHRY, SYGVKD. CDR3 nucleotides: TGTGCCATCAGCCCAAGTGGCGGAATTGGTGAAAAACTGTTTTTT. Translating it yields CAISPSGGIGEKLFF.

The chain joins TRBV6-1 to TRBJ1-1, with D perhaps TRBD1 (5 bases). With 2 bases removed from V and 4 bases from J, the gap between germline ends came to 14 bases. Per the germline V gene, CDR1 is MNHNS and CDR2 is SASEGT. The CDR3 contains 15 residues. The CDR3 loop is CASSEQGRLSTEAFF. In DNA form, the CDR3 reads TGTGCCAGCAGTGAACAGGGCAGGCTGAGCACTGAAGCTTTCTTT.

The chain joins TRBV7-2 to TRBJ2-1, with D perhaps TRBD2 (5 bases). The ends were cut back, 1 base at V and 5 bases at J, with 9 bases in the middle. The CDR3 is 14 residues long. Germline V CDR1 and CDR2: SGHTA, FQGNSA. CDR3 bases: TGTGCCAGCAGCTTAGATTGGGAGCACAATGAGCAGTTCTTC. This codes for CASSLDWEHNEQFF.

This clone was observed once. V is TRBV19 and J is TRBJ1-4, with a weak D call TRBD1 (6 bases). The CDR3 is 15 amino acids. V dropped 4 bases and J dropped 7 bases, with 16 bases sitting between them. Germline V lookup: CDR1 LNHDA, CDR2 SQIVND (reference sequence). The CDR3: CASSTLLGQSEKLFF. The CDR3 region has the DNA TGTGCCAGTAGTACTCTTCTCGGACAGAGTGAAAAACTGTTTTTT.

The chain links TRBV29-1 to TRBJ1-1; the D is unclear. The germline CDR1 and CDR2 sequences are SQVTM and ANQGSEA. This CDR3 is built from 13 residues. Between the trimmed V and J ends, which lost 2 bases and 5 bases, there was a span of 12 bases. The CDR3 DNA reads TGCAGCGTTGAATGGTCGGCCGGGACTGAAGCTTTCTTT. As protein: CSVEWSAGTEAFF.

With respect to this clone: Other DNA sequences in the sample encode the same CDR3. The J gene is TRBJ2-1, the V gene TRBV5-6; TRBD1 matches 11 bases. V lost 4 bases and J lost 2; bases outside the gene matches: 5. CDR3 size: 16 residues. Germline V gene sequence: CDR1 SGHDT, CDR2 YYEEEE. The CDR3 nucleotides read TGTGCCAGCAGCCTCGGGACAGGGGGGACCTACAATGAGCAGTTCTTC. This encodes CASSLGTGGTYNEQFF.

This chain uses TRBV28 with TRBJ1-3; D is possibly TRBD1 (5 bases). Per the germline V gene, CDR1 is MDHEN and CDR2 is SYDVKM. CDR3 length equals 20 residues. The germline V and J ends were trimmed by 2 bases and 0 bases, with 23 bases remaining between them. CDR3 nucleotides: TGTGCCAGCAGTTTACGCAGAACCAGACAGTTCGAAGGCTCTGGAAACACCATATATTTT. It yields the protein CASSLRRTRQFEGSGNTIYF.

The rearrangement joins TRBV4-3 to TRBJ2-1, with TRBD1 as a possible D gene (6 bases). The CDR3 loop spans 17 amino acids. Germline V gives CDR1 LGHNA, CDR2 YSLEER. V lost 0 bases and J 4 bases, leaving 16 bases between the germline ends. CDR3 DNA: TGCGCCAGCAGCCAAGATTTTATGAGCCAGGGGTACAATGAGCAGTTCTTC. This encodes CASSQDFMSQGYNEQFF.

This rearrangement joins TRBV3-1 (or the pseudogene TRBV3-2) to TRBJ2-7; TRBD2 might be the D (5 bases). V gave up 0 bases and J gave up 4 bases, with 10 bases separating them. The CDR3 has 14 amino acids. The germline V gene encodes CDR1 LGHDT and CDR2 YNNKEL (reference sequence). CDR3: CASSQEMRDYEQYF. In DNA form, the CDR3 reads TGTGCCAGCAGCCAAGAAATGAGGGATTACGAGCAGTACTTC.

This clone turned up a few times. CDR3 residues: CASSSTGGLNTEAFF. CDR3 coding DNA: TGCGCCAGCAGCTCGACAGGGGGTCTGAACACTGAAGCTTTCTTT. The chain uses TRBV5-1 and TRBJ1-1; TRBD1 aligns across 9 bases. The CDR3 runs to 15 residues. CDR1 is SGHRS and CDR2 is YFSETQ in the germline V gene. After removal of 3 bases from V and 0 bases from J, the junction contained 3 bases not matched to a gene.

V gene TRBV30 combines with J gene TRBJ1-5, with a weak D call TRBD1 (5 bases). The CDR3 length is 16 residues. The V gene's germline CDR1 is GTSNPN and CDR2 SVGIG (reference sequence). Between the trimmed V and J ends, which lost 2 bases and 0 bases, there was a span of 14 bases. CDR3 DNA: TGTGCCTGGAGTACTCTGGGGGGTCTTAGCAATCAGCCCCAGCATTTT. Translated, it gives CAWSTLGGLSNQPQHF.

V usage is TRBV11-3 and J usage is TRBJ2-2, with 15 bases aligning to TRBD2. Germline V lookup: CDR1 SGHNT, CDR2 YENEEA. The CDR3 is made up of 17 amino acids. With 1 base clipped from V and 6 bases from J, the junction kept 3 bases outside the gene matches. The CDR3 loop is CASSLAGLAGGPGELFF. CDR3 bases: TGTGCCAGCAGCTTAGCCGGACTAGCGGGAGGGCCCGGGGAGCTGTTTTTT.

This clone has only one observation. This chain links TRBV4-1 with TRBJ1-2; 8 positions match TRBD1. The CDR3 is made up of 14 amino acids. With V trimmed by 6 bases and J by 8 bases, 11 bases remained unmatched. The V gene's germline CDR1 is MGHRA and CDR2 YSYEKL. The CDR3 sequence: CASSPDREIGGYTF. CDR3 sequence (DNA): TGCGCCAGCAGTCCGGACAGGGAAATAGGCGGCTACACCTTC.

The rearrangement uses TRBV7-3 and TRBJ2-3; 10 nucleotides line up with TRBD2. The CDR3 sequence is 15 residues long. Trimming took 4 bases from V and 4 from J; bases not matched to a gene: 5. Germline CDR1 and CDR2: SGHTA and FQGTGA. CDR3 loop: CASSSGLAAADTQYF. The CDR3 DNA is TGTGCCAGCAGCTCCGGACTAGCGGCCGCAGATACGCAGTATTTT.

V usage is TRBV7-3 and J usage is TRBJ2-1, with a tentative D call TRBD2 (6 bases). The CDR3 is 16 amino acids. Trimming removed 1 base at V and 0 bases at J, with 10 bases between. CDR1 SGHTA and CDR2 FQGTGA come from the germline V gene. CDR3 sequence: CASSLNGGSSYNEQFF. CDR3 DNA: TGTGCCAGCAGCTTAAACGGGGGAAGCTCCTACAATGAGCAGTTCTTC.

The chain combines TRBV2 with TRBJ2-1, with TRBD2 matching 10 bases. With 4 bases clipped from V and 9 bases from J, the junction kept 6 bases outside the gene matches. The CDR3 spans 14 residues. Germline V gene sequence: CDR1 SNHLY, CDR2 FYNNEI. As DNA, the CDR3 is TGTGCCAGCAGTGGGTCTAGCGGGAGAAGTGAGCAGTTCTTC. The encoded protein is CASSGSSGRSEQFF.

The chain combines TRBV6-5 with TRBJ2-5; 8 nucleotides align to TRBD1. Germline assignment: CDR1 MNHEY and CDR2 SVGAGI. After removal of 11 bases from V and 5 bases from J, the junction contained 16 bases not matched to a gene. The CDR3 has 15 residues. The CDR3 loop reads CAASPNRGFIETQYF. In nucleotides, the CDR3 is TGTGCCGCTTCCCCCAACAGGGGGTTCATTGAGACCCAGTACTTC.

The V and J genes are TRBV28 and TRBJ1-1, with 12 nucleotides matching TRBD1. The CDR3 length is 16 residues. The germline V gene encodes CDR1 MDHEN and CDR2 SYDVKM. The J segment lost 5 bases and the V segment lost 4 bases, leaving 8 bases of the junction unmatched. This CDR3 is CASSSGTGGFGTEAFF. The CDR3 nucleotides are TGTGCCAGCAGTTCAGGGACAGGGGGCTTCGGGACTGAAGCTTTCTTT.

This clone was counted a few times. This chain joins TRBV7-6 and TRBJ1-5; tentatively, D is TRBD1 (6 bases). This CDR3 is 16 amino acids long. The germline gives CDR1 SGHVS, CDR2 FNYEAQ. Trimming left V 0 bases short and J 1 base short, with 10 bases between. CDR3 coding DNA: TGTGCCAGCAGCTTAGCTACAGGGTTAAGCAATCAGCCCCAGCATTTT. Translating it yields CASSLATGLSNQPQHF.